This T cell receptor (beta chain) was obtained from a study of T-cell reconstitution after alpha-beta-depleted transplantation in children. Unique molecular identifiers were used to barcode this TCRbeta library. TCRdb fed the PCR reads into MiXCR, producing one record per CDR3 protein. The sample consists of roughly 20,000 distinct CDR3 sequences, approximately 10% of them appearing once. This CDR3 spans 13 amino acids. The V gene's germline CDR1 is SEHNR and CDR2 FQNEAQ (reference sequence). The V end lost 1 base, the J end lost 5 bases, and 6 bases lay between the germline ends. Source: PBMCs from the stem cell graft donor, taken from the stem cell graft. This rearrangement joins TRBV7-9 to TRBJ1-5, with a weak D call TRBD1 (6 bases). This clonotype originated in a human donor who donated a stem cell graft to a child with chronic granulomatous disease. CDR3 region: CASSLDRDQPQHF. As DNA, the CDR3 is TGTGCCAGCAGCTTAGACAGGGATCAGCCCCAGCATTTT. The entire variable domain, with the rest obtained from reference TRBV7-9 and TRBJ1-5, is as follows: DTGVSQNPRHKITKRGQNVTFRCDPISEHNRLYWYRQTLGQGPEFLTYFQNEAQLEKSRLLSDRFSAERPKGSFSTLEIQRTEQGDSAMYLCASSLDRDQPQHFGDGTRLSIL.